This TCR beta chain was sequenced during a study of T cell repertoires in cytomegalovirus infection. Study-wide background: Based on public TCR beta signatures, there were indications of CMV infection and of a matching HLA type.

TCRdb fed the reads into MiXCR, producing one record per CDR3 protein. The sample lists just under 550,000 distinct CDR3 sequences, 26% seen once, with around 13% in the top ten. General study points: The response measured ex vivo was dominated by TCR beta clonotypes (HLA-C-restricted and CMV-specific).

This clonotype was detected a few times. Its antigen is unidentified. The material sequenced was PBMCs. The receptor was isolated from a human donor in good health (CMV status not recorded). Some clones in this sample may be carry-over from other donors' samples.

CDR3 sequence reads: CASSILWRADSISGNQPQHF. The CDR3 nucleotides are TGTGCCAGTAGTATCTTATGGAGGGCAGACAGTATTTCTGGTAATCAGCCCCAGCATTTT. This chain links TRBV19 with TRBJ1-5; perhaps TRBD1 as D (5 bases). Germline V gives CDR1 LNHDA, CDR2 SQIVND (reference sequence). This CDR3 spans 20 amino acids. The V and J ends lost 3 bases and 4 bases respectively, with 28 bases between them.